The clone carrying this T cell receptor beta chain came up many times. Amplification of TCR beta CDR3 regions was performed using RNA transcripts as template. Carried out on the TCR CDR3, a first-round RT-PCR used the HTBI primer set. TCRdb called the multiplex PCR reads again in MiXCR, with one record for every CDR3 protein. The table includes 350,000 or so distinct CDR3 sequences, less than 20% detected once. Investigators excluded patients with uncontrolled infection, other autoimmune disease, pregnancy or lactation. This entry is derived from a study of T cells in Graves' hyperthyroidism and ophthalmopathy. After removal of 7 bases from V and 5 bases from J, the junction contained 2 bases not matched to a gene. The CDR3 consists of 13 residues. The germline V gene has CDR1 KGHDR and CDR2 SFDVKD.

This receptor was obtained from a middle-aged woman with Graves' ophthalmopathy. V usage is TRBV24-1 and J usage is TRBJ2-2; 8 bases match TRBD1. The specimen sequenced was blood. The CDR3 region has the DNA TGTGCCACCAGGGACAGGGCTACCGGGGAGCTGTTTTTT. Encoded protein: CATRDRATGELFF.